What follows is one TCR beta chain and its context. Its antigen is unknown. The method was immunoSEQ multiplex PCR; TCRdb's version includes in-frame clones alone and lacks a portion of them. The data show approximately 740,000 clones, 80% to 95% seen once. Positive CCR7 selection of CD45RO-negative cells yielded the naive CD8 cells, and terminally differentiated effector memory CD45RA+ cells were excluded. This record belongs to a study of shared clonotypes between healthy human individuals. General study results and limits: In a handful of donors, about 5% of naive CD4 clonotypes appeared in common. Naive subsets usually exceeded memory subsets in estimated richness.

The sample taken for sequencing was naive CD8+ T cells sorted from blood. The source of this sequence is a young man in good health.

The CDR3 region has the DNA TGTGCCAGCAGTTTGAGACAGGGCGGGGCAGATACGCAGTATTTT. Amino acid sequence: CASSLRQGGADTQYF. The chain links TRBV6-6 to TRBJ2-3; a possible D gene is TRBD1 (7 bases). Between the trimmed V and J ends, which lost 4 bases and 4 bases, there was a span of 15 bases. The CDR3 totals 15 residues. Germline assignment: CDR1 MNHNY and CDR2 SVGAGI (reference sequence).